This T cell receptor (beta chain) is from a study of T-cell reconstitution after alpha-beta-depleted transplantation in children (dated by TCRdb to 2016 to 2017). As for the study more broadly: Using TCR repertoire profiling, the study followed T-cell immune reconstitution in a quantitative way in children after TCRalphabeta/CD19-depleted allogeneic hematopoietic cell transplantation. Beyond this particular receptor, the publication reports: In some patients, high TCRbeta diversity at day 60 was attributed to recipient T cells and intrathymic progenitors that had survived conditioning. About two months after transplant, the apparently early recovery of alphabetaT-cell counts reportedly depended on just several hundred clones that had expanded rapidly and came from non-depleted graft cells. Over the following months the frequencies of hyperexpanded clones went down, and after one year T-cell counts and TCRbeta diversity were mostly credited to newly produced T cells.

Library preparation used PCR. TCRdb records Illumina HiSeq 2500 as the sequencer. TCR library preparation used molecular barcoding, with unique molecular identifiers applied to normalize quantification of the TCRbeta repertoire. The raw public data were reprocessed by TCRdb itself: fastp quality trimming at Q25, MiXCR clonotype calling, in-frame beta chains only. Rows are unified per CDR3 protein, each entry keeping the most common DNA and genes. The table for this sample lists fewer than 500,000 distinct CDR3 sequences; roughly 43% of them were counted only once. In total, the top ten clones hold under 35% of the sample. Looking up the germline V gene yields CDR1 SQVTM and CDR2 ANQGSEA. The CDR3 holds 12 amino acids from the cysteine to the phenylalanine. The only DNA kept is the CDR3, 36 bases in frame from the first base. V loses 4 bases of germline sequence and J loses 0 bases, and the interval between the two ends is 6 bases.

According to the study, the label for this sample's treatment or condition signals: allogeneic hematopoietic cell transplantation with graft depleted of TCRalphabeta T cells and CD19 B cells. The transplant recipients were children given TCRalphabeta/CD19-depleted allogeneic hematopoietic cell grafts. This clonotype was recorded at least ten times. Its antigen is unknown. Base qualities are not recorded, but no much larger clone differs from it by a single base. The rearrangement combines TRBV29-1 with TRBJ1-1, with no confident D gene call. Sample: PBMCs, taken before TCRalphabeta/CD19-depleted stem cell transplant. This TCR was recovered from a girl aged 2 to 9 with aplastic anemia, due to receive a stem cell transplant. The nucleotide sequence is TGCAGCGTTGTTTTATTGAACACTGAAGCTTTCTTT. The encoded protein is CSVVLLNTEAFF.